This is a list of T cell receptor beta chains from one sample in a study of OX40 agonist ivuxolimab in advanced cancers. Sequencing was performed with immunoSEQ multiplex PCR; in TCRdb, only in-frame clones are kept and a portion is missing. The sample includes roughly 76,000 clones, roughly 85% seen only once; the top ten take roughly 6%. Source: CD4+ or CD8+ T cells sorted from blood, taken in a trial of the OX40 agonist ivuxolimab. Every receptor here comes from an adult with an advanced solid tumor such as melanoma, head and neck, liver or kidney cancer. Both conserved end residues are part of each CDR3. A D gene is named only where the DNA matches it firmly. Only part of the rows carry a size: once, few, many, or a class if the clone is expanded.

>TRBV19|TRBJ1-2|NA|NA
TGTGCCAGTAGTGTCCCAGGTACTCCCTATGGCTACACCTTC
CASSVPGTPYGYTF
>TRBV6-4|TRBJ2-3|few|TRBD2
TGTGCCAGCAGTGACACCAGCGGGGGGGCCACAGATACGCAGTATTTT
CASSDTSGGATDTQYF
>TRBV10-2|TRBJ2-3|NA|TRBD1
TGCGCCAGCAGGATGAGACAGGGGGGCTTGGCAGATACGCAGTATTTT
CASRMRQGGLADTQYF
>TRBV5-6|TRBJ2-5|NA|NA
TGTGCCAGCAGCTTGGCCAGGGTATGGGAGACCCAGTACTTC
CASSLARVWETQYF
>TRBV21-1|TRBJ1-1|once|NA
TGTGCCAGCGGCCAGGACAGGGACCGTCGTTGTGGTGAAGCTTTCTTT
CASGQDRDRRCGEAFF
>TRBV7-2|TRBJ1-2|NA|NA
TGTGCCAGCAGCCAATTGGGGGGGACACCAACAAGGGGTGGCTACACCTTC
CASSQLGGTPTRGGYTF
>TRBV5-1|TRBJ2-7|many|NA
TGCGCCAGCAGCCCTTACCAAGCACCTCCCTACGAGCAGTACTTC
CASSPYQAPPYEQYF
>TRBV18|TRBJ2-3|NA|NA
TGTGCCAGCTCACCAGGGAGCACAGATACGCAGTATTTT
CASSPGSTDTQYF
>TRBV5-1|TRBJ1-3|NA|NA
TGCGCCAGCAGCTTGGCCTCTGGAAACACCATATATTTT
CASSLASGNTIYF
>TRBV7-9|TRBJ2-3|NA|NA
TGTGCCAGCAGCTTTAGACAGGACACAGATACGCAGTATTTT
CASSFRQDTDTQYF
>TRBV19|TRBJ2-6|NA|NA
TGTGCCAGTAGTTTAGGATTCCTCTCTGGGGCCAACGTCCTGACTTTC
CASSLGFLSGANVLTF
>TRBV11-3|TRBJ2-3|NA|TRBD2
TGTGCCAGCAGCCCCGGGGGAGCGGGGGGGACAGATACGCAGTATTTT
CASSPGGAGGTDTQYF
>TRBV10-3|TRBJ2-2|NA|TRBD2
TGTGCCATCGAGATGAGCGGGGGGGCCGGAGGGGAGCTGTTTTTT
CAIEMSGGAGGELFF
>TRBV21-1|TRBJ1-2|NA|NA
TGTGCCAGCACCGCACAGGACTCTAACTATGGCTACACCTTC
CASTAQDSNYGYTF
>TRBV7-8|TRBJ2-5|NA|NA
TGTGCCAACGGGAACCAAGAGACCCAGTACTTC
CANGNQETQYF
>TRBV4-1|TRBJ1-5|once|NA
TGCGCCAGCAGCCAAGTAGAACAGCCTAATCAGCCCCAGCATTTT
CASSQVEQPNQPQHF
>TRBV5-6|TRBJ1-5|NA|TRBD1
TGTGCCAGCAGCCCCCGGACAGGAGTCCATCAGCCCCAGCATTTT
CASSPRTGVHQPQHF
>TRBV30|TRBJ2-7|NA|TRBD2
TGTGCCTGGACGATGGCTAGCGGGGGATTTAGCGAGCAGTACTTC
CAWTMASGGFSEQYF
>TRBV12-5|TRBJ1-5|NA|NA
TGTGCTAGTGGCGCGACACCGATCGGGAATCAGCCCCAGCATTTT
CASGATPIGNQPQHF
>TRBV7-9|TRBJ2-1|NA|NA
TGTGCCAGCAGCCAGGGGACTTACAGCTCCTACAATGAGCAGTTCTTC
CASSQGTYSSYNEQFF